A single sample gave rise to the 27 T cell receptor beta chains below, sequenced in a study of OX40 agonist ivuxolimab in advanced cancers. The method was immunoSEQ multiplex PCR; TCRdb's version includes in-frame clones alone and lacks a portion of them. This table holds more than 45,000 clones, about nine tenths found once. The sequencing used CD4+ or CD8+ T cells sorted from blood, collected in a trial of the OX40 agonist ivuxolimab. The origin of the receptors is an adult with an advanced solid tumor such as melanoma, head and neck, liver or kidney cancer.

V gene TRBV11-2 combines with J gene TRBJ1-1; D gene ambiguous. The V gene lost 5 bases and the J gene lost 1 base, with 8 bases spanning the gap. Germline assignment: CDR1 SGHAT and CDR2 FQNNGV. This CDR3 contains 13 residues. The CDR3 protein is CASSSSPNTEAFF. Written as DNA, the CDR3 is TGTGCCAGCAGCAGTTCACCGAACACTGAAGCTTTCTTT.

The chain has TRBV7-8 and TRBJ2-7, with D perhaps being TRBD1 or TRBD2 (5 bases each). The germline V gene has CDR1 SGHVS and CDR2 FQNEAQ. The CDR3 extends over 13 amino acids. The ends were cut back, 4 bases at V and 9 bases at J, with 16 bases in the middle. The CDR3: CASSSLESGGQYF. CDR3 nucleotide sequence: TGTGCCAGCAGCTCCCTAGAGAGTGGGGGGCAGTACTTC. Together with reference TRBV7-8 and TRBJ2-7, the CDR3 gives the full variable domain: GAGVSQSPRYKVAKRGQDVALRCDPISGHVSLFWYQQALGQGPEFLTYFQNEAQLDKSGLPSDRFFAERPEGSVSTLKIQRTQQEDSAVYLCASSSLESGGQYFGPGTRLTVT.

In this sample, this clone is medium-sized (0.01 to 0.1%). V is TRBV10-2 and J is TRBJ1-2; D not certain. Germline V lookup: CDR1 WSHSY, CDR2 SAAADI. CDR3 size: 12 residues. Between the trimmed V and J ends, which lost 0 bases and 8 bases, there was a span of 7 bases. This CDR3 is CASSESGLGYTF. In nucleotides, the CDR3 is TGCGCCAGCAGTGAGTCCGGGCTGGGCTACACCTTC.

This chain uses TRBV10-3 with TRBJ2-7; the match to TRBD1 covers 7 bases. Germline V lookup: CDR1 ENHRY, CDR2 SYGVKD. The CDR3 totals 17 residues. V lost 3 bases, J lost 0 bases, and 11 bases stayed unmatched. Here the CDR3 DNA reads TGTGCCATCAGTGACACGATGGGACAGCTTCCCTCCTACGAGCAGTACTTC. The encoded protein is CAISDTMGQLPSYEQYF.

The CDR3 region is CASTLVGGDGQPQHF. In nucleotides, the CDR3 is TGTGCCAGTACCCTTGTCGGGGGGGATGGACAGCCCCAGCATTTT. J is TRBJ1-5 and V is TRBV19; D perhaps matches TRBD1 (5 bases). Trimming removed 7 bases from V and 7 bases from J, with 20 bases in between. Germline V gene sequence: CDR1 LNHDA, CDR2 SQIVND (reference sequence). CDR3 length: 15 residues.

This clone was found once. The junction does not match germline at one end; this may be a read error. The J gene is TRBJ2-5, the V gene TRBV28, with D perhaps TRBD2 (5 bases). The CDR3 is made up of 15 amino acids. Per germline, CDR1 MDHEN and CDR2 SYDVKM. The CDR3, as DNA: TGTGCCAGCAGCTTATCCTCACCGGGACAAGAGACCCAGTACTTC. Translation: CASSLSSPGQETQYF.

The CDR3 bases are TGTGCCAGCAGCAGAGGGGGGCAATACACAGATACGCAGTATTTT. Translating gives CASSRGGQYTDTQYF. The genes are TRBV7-3 and TRBJ2-3; either TRBD1 or TRBD2 may supply D (6 bases each). The CDR3 spans 15 residues. V was cut by 5 bases and J by 2 bases, with 14 bases left in between. Germline CDR1 reads SGHTA; CDR2 reads FQGTGA.

The CDR3 here is CATSRGATRVSQYF. As DNA, the CDR3 is TGTGCCACCAGCAGAGGGGCTACAAGAGTGTCCCAGTACTTC. The genes are TRBV15 and TRBJ2-5; D unclear. The V and J ends lost 1 base and 9 bases respectively, with 15 bases between them. The germline gives CDR1 LNHNV, CDR2 YYDKDF (reference sequence). The CDR3 covers 14 residues.

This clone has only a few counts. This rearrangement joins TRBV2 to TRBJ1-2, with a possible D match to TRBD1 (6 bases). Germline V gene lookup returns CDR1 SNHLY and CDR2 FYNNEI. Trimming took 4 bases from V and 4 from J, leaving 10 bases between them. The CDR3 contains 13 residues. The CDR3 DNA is TGTGCCAGCAGTGCGACAGGTCTCTATGGCTACACCTTC. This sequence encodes CASSATGLYGYTF.

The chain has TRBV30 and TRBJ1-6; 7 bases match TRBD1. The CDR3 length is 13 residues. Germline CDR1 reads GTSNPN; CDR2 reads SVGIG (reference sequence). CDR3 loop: CAWRGQINSPLHF. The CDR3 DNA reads TGTGCGTGGCGGGGACAGATAAATTCACCCCTCCACTTT.

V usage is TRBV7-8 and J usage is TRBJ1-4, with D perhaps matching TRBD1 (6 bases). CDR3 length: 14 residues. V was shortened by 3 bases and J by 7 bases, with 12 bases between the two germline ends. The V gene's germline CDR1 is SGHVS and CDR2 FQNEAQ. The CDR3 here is CASSLEGGAEKLFF. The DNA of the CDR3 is TGTGCCAGCAGCTTGGAGGGGGGGGCTGAAAAACTGTTTTTT.

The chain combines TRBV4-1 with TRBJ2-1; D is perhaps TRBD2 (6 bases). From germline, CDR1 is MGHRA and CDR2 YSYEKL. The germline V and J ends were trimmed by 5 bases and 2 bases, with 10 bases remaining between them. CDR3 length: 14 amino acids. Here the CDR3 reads CASSGGATYNEQFF. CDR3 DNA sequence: TGCGCCAGCAGCGGCGGGGCTACCTACAATGAGCAGTTCTTC.

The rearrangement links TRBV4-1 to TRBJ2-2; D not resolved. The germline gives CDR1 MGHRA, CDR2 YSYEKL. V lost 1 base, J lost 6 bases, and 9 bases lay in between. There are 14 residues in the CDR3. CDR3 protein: CASSQAPIAGELFF. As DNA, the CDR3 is TGCGCCAGCAGCCAAGCCCCCATCGCCGGGGAGCTGTTTTTT.

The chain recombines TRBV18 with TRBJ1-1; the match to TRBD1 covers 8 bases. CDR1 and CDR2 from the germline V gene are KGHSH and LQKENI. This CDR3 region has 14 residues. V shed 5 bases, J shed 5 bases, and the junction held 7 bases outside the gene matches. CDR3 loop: CASSSGQGMTEAFF. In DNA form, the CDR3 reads TGTGCCAGCTCATCAGGACAGGGTATGACTGAAGCTTTCTTT.

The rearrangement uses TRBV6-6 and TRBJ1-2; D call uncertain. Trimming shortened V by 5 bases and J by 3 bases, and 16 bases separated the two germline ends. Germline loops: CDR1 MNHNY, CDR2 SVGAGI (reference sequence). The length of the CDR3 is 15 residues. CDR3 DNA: TGTGCCAGCAGTGAGACGACCCGGGTAGACTATGGCTACACCTTC. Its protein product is CASSETTRVDYGYTF.

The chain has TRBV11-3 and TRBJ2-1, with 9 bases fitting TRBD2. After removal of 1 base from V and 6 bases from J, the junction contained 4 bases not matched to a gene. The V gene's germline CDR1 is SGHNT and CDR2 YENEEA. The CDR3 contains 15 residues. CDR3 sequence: CASSLGGLASNEQFF. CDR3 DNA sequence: TGTGCCAGCAGCTTAGGTGGACTAGCGAGCAATGAGCAGTTCTTC.

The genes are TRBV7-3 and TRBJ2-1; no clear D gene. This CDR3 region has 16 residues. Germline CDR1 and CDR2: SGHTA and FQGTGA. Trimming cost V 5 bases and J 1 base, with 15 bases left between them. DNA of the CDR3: TGTGCCAGCAGCCACCAAGGAGTCGGATCCTACAATGAGCAGTTCTTC. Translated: CASSHQGVGSYNEQFF.

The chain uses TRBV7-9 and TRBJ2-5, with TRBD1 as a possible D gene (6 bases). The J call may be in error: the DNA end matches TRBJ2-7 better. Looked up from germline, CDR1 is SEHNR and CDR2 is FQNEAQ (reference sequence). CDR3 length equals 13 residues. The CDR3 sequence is CASSSDSSYEQYF. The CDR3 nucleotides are TGTGCCAGCAGCTCGGACAGCTCCTACGAGCAGTACTTC.

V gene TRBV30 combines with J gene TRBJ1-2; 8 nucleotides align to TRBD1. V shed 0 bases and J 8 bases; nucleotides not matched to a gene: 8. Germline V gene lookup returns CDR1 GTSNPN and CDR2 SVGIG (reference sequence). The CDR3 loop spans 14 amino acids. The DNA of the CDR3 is TGTGCCTGGAGTGTACAGGGGGGCGCGGAGGGCTACACCTTC. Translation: CAWSVQGGAEGYTF.

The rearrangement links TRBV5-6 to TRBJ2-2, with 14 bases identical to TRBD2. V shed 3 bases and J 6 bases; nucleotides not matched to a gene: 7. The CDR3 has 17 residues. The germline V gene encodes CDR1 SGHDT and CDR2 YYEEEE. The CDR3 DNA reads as TGTGCCAGCAGCTGGGGACTAGCGGGAGTTTCGGCCGGGGAGCTGTTTTTT. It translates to CASSWGLAGVSAGELFF.

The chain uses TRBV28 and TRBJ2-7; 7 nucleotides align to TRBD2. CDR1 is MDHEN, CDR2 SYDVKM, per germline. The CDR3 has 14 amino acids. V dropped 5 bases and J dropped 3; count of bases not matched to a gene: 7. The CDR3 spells CASSPAGGSYEQYF. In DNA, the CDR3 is TGTGCCAGCAGTCCCGCCGGGGGGAGCTACGAGCAGTACTTC.

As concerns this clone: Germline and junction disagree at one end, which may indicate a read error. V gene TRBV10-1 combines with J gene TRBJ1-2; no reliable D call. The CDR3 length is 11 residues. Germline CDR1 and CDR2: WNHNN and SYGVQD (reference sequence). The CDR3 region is CASSPKSGYTF. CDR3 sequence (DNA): TGTGCCAGCAGTCCCAAAAGTGGCTACACCTTC.

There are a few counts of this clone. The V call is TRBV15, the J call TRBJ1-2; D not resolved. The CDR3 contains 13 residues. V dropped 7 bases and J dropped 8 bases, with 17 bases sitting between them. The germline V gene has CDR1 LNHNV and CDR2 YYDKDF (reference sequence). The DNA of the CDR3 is TGTGCCACCACAGAAGCCTTCGCGGGGGGCTACACCTTC. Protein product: CATTEAFAGGYTF.

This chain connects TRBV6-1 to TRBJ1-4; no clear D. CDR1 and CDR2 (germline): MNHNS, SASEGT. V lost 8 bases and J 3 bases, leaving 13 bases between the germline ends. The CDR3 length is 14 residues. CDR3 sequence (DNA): TGTGCCAGCGACCCGCCCTCTCCTAATGAAAAACTGTTTTTT. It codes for CASDPPSPNEKLFF.

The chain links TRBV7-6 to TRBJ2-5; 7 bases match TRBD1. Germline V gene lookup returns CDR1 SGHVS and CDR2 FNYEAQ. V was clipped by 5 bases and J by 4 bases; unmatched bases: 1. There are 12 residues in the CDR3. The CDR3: CASSRTGETQYF. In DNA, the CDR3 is TGTGCCAGCAGCCGGACAGGAGAGACCCAGTACTTC.

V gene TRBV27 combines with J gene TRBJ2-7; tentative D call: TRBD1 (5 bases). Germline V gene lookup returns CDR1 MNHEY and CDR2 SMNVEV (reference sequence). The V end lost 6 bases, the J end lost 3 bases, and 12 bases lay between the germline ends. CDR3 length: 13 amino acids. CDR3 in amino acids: CASSPPRDYEQYF. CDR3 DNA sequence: TGTGCCAGCAGCCCCCCCAGGGACTACGAGCAGTACTTC.

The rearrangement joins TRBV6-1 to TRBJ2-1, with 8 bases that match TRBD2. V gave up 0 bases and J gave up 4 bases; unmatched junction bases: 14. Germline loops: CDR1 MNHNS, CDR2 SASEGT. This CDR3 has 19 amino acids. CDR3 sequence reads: CASSEAVSLRGLGYNEQFF. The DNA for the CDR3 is TGTGCCAGCAGTGAAGCCGTATCGCTCCGGGGACTAGGGTACAATGAGCAGTTCTTC.